This T cell receptor (beta chain) appears in the sequencing data of a study of T cell responses to AZD1222 COVID-19 vaccine. Study findings and constraints: CD4 TCRs associated with vaccination spanned spike, dominating at 160-218 and 743-854.

Germline-derived CDR1 and CDR2 are SGHRS and YFSETQ. Trimming cost V 0 bases and J 3 bases, with 9 bases left between them. This CDR3 spans 15 amino acids. TCRdb keeps only in-frame clones here, not all; method: immunoSEQ multiplex PCR. The sample includes 200,000 to 250,000 clones, 85% to 95% of them seen just once. Of note for this clone: As yet, its antigen is unknown.

This clonotype originated in an adult in good health. This rearrangement joins TRBV5-1 to TRBJ1-4; unclear D gene. Sample: peripheral blood, taken on day 0 of MenACWY control vaccination. The DNA for the CDR3 is TGCGCCAGCAGCTTGGTTCACAGTCCTAATGAAAAACTGTTTTTT. Translated, it gives CASSLVHSPNEKLFF.